This TCR delta chain derives from a study of gamma-delta chains in newborns, infants, children. Overall study: Innate gammadelta T cells reportedly expand polyclonally right after birth, driven by microbial exposure, per the title.

The CDR3 has 19 residues. V was pared by 0 bases and J by 0 bases, with 20 bases between. CDR1 is TSWWSYY and CDR2 is QGS in the germline V gene. TCRdb reanalysed the reads via CATT. The data show 4,500 to 5,000 delta-chain clones, with about 3% seen just once and roughly 15% held by the top ten. The sample holds a few counts of this clone. Sequencing was done on a sample of blood. The rearrangement uses TRDV1 and TRDJ1, with D unclear. The sequence was obtained from a child who was a newborn, infant or young child, either healthy, febrile or measles-vaccinated (not recorded which). The CDR3 spells CALGELNYVRTQYTDKLIF. As DNA, the CDR3 is TGTGCTCTTGGGGAACTCAACTACGTAAGGACCCAGTACACCGATAAACTCATCTTT.